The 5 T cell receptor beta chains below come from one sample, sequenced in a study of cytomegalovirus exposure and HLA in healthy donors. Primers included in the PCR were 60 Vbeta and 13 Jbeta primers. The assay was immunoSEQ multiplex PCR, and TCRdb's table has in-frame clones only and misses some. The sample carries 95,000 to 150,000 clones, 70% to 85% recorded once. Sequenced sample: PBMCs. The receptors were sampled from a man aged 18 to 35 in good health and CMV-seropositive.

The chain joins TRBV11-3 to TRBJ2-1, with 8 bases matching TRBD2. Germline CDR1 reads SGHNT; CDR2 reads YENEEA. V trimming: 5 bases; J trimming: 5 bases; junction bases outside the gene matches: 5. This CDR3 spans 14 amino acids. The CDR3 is CASSPGGEHNEQFF. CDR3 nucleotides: TGTGCCAGCAGCCCCGGGGGGGAACACAATGAGCAGTTCTTC. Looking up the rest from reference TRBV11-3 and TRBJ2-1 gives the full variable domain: EAGVVQSPRYKIIEKKQPVAFWCNPISGHNTLYWYLQNLGQGPELLIRYENEEAVDDSQLPKDRFSAERLKGVDSTLKIQPAELGDSAVYLCASSPGGEHNEQFFGPGTRLTVL.

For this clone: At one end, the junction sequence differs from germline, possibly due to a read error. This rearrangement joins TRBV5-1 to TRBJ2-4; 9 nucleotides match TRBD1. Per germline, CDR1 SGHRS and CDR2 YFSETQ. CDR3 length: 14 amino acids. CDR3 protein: CASSFGQGINSQYF. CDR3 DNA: TGCGCCAGCAGCTTCGGACAGGGGATCAACAGTCAGTACTTC.

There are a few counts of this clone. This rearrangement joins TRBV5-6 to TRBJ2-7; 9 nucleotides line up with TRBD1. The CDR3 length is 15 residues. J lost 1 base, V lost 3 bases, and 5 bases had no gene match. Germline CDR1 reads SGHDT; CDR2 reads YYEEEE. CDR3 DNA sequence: TGTGCCAGCAGCTCCACCGGGACAGGGTCCTACGAGCAGTACTTC. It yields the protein CASSSTGTGSYEQYF.

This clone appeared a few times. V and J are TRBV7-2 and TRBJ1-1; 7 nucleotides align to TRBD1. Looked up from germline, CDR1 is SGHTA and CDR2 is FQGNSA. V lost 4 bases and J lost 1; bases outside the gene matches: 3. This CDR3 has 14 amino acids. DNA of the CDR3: TGTGCCAGCAGCTCGGACAGGACGAACACTGAAGCTTTCTTT. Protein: CASSSDRTNTEAFF.

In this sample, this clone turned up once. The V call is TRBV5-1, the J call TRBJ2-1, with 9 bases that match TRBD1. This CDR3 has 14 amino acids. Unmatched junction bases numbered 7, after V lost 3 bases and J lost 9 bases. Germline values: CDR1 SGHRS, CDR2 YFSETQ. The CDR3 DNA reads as TGCGCCAGCAGCTCCGGGACAGGGAGGCTTGAGCAGTTCTTC. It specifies CASSSGTGRLEQFF.